The next 18 T cell receptor beta chains were all read from a single sample in a study of T cell responses to AZD1222 COVID-19 vaccine. The data were produced by immunoSEQ multiplex PCR, yet TCRdb's version contains in-frame clones alone and is incomplete. The repertoire holds approximately 130,000 clones, with 70% to 90% as singletons. This specimen consisted of peripheral blood, obtained 28 days after the second AZD1222 dose. Receptors were obtained from an adult who received the AZD1222 COVID-19 vaccine.

The chain is built from TRBV3-1 (or the pseudogene TRBV3-2) and TRBJ2-7; 10 positions agree with TRBD1. V dropped 4 bases and J dropped 6; count of bases not matched to a gene: 9. This CDR3 spans 15 amino acids. Germline V gene sequence: CDR1 LGHDT, CDR2 YNNKEL (reference sequence). This CDR3 reads CASSRPGQGIAEQYF. In nucleotides, the CDR3 is TGTGCCAGCAGCCGCCCGGGACAGGGGATCGCCGAGCAGTACTTC.

The rearrangement links TRBV3-1 (or the pseudogene TRBV3-2) to TRBJ2-7; D might be TRBD2 (6 bases). Germline CDR1 and CDR2: LGHDT and YNNKEL (reference sequence). The length of the CDR3 is 14 residues. V was trimmed by 1 base and J by 0 bases, leaving 7 bases between them. CDR3: CASSQVLASYEQYF. The CDR3 DNA follows: TGTGCCAGCAGCCAAGTACTAGCCTCCTACGAGCAGTACTTC.

This clone has a single count. V gene TRBV18 combines with J gene TRBJ2-3, with 7 bases matching TRBD1. Germline V CDR1 and CDR2: KGHSH, LQKENI. V was pared by 3 bases and J by 5 bases, with 8 bases of the junction left unmatched. The CDR3 runs 15 residues. CDR3 DNA sequence: TGTGCCAGCTCACCTCCCGGGACAGTACAAGATACGCAGTATTTT. Its protein is CASSPPGTVQDTQYF.

V gene TRBV27 combines with J gene TRBJ1-6; TRBD1 might be the D (6 bases). The germline V gene has CDR1 MNHEY and CDR2 SMNVEV (reference sequence). Trimming left V 6 bases short and J 5 bases short, with 17 bases between. The CDR3 extends over 16 amino acids. CDR3 in DNA: TGTGCCAGCAGGCCACAGGGAAGTTCCGATAATTCACCCCTCCACTTT. It codes for CASRPQGSSDNSPLHF.

This clone was detected a few times. The rearrangement joins TRBV10-3 to TRBJ1-4; possibly TRBD1 for D (5 bases). This CDR3 comprises 14 residues. Germline V gene lookup returns CDR1 ENHRY and CDR2 SYGVKD. V lost 9 bases to trimming and J lost 0 bases, with 11 bases between them. CDR3 nucleotides: TGTGCCATAAGGGACGGTACAACTAATGAAAAACTGTTTTTT. Amino acid sequence: CAIRDGTTNEKLFF.

The V call is TRBV2, the J call TRBJ2-1, with TRBD2 identical over 14 bases. The CDR3 covers 13 residues. The V gene end was trimmed by 6 bases and the J gene end by 10 bases; junction bases not matched to a gene: 2. From germline, CDR1 is SNHLY and CDR2 FYNNEI. The CDR3 coding sequence is TGTGCCAGCAGGACTAGCGGGGGGGAAGAGCAGTTCTTC. Its translation is CASRTSGGEEQFF.

The rearrangement joins TRBV3-1 (or the pseudogene TRBV3-2) to TRBJ1-5, with D maybe TRBD1 (5 bases). CDR1 is LGHDT and CDR2 is YNNKEL in the germline V gene (reference sequence). The CDR3 extends over 15 amino acids. V lost 3 bases and J 7 bases, leaving 16 bases between the germline ends. The chain's CDR3 is CASSQGQGGYQPQHF. The CDR3 bases are TGTGCCAGCAGCCAGGGCCAGGGCGGGTACCAGCCCCAGCATTTT.

This clone was detected only once. The chain recombines TRBV30 with TRBJ1-1, with 9 nucleotides matching TRBD1. The germline gives CDR1 GTSNPN, CDR2 SVGIG (reference sequence). CDR3 length: 12 amino acids. J lost 4 bases, V lost 8 bases, and 5 bases had no gene match. CDR3 residues: CAGDREATEAFF. The DNA for the CDR3 is TGTGCCGGGGACAGGGAGGCCACTGAAGCTTTCTTT.

The chain is built from TRBV5-6 and TRBJ2-7; tentative D call: TRBD2 (6 bases). The CDR3 spans 15 residues. Germline lookup yields CDR1 SGHDT and CDR2 YYEEEE. V was pared by 2 bases and J by 4 bases, with 16 bases between. This CDR3 reads CASSLTSRPLYEQYF. In nucleotides, the CDR3 is TGTGCCAGCAGCTTAACTAGCAGACCTTTGTACGAGCAGTACTTC.

The chain has TRBV5-6 and TRBJ2-7; 7 nucleotides match TRBD2. The CDR3 runs 16 residues. Germline trimming cut 0 bases from V and 0 bases from J; bases unmatched to any gene: 6. Germline values: CDR1 SGHDT, CDR2 YYEEEE. The CDR3 DNA follows: TGTGCCAGCAGCTTGGCGGTCGGGGGGAGCTCCTACGAGCAGTACTTC. It codes for CASSLAVGGSSYEQYF.

CDR3: CASSPGGARGNTIYF. The CDR3 bases are TGTGCCAGCAGCCCAGGGGGCGCACGGGGAAACACCATATATTTT. The chain is built from TRBV27 and TRBJ1-3, with 8 bases aligning to TRBD1. The CDR3 is 15 residues long. The germline V gene has CDR1 MNHEY and CDR2 SMNVEV (reference sequence). V lost 6 bases and J lost 4; bases outside the gene matches: 8.

V is TRBV6-5 and J is TRBJ2-7; 15 bases are shared with TRBD2. Germline lookup yields CDR1 MNHEY and CDR2 SVGAGI. This CDR3 has 15 amino acids. Trimming removed 6 bases from V and 3 bases from J; junction bases left unmatched: 3. As DNA, the CDR3 is TGTGCCAGCAGCCTGGGACTAGCGGGGGGCTACGAGCAGTACTTC. Translated, it gives CASSLGLAGGYEQYF.

V usage is TRBV20-1 and J usage is TRBJ2-1; D gene uncertain. The CDR3 is 11 amino acids. Germline CDR1 is DFQATT and CDR2 is SNEGSKA (reference sequence). Trimming removed 5 bases from V and 7 bases from J, with 9 bases in between. The CDR3 nucleotides read TGCAGTGCTTACGGGCGGAATGAGCAGTTCTTC. The encoded protein is CSAYGRNEQFF.

This clone is a singleton in its sample. The V gene is TRBV29-1, the J gene TRBJ1-2, with D unclear. Trimming cost V 0 bases and J 6 bases, with 2 bases left between them. The CDR3 is 10 residues long. The germline V gene has CDR1 SQVTM and CDR2 ANQGSEA. CDR3 protein: CSVEDNGYTF. The DNA of the CDR3 is TGCAGCGTTGAAGATAATGGCTACACCTTC.

The chain links TRBV6-6 to TRBJ2-1, with TRBD2 identical over 9 bases. CDR1 and CDR2 from the germline V gene are MNHNY and SVGAGI (reference sequence). CDR3 length equals 16 residues. V dropped 2 bases and J dropped 8; count of bases not matched to a gene: 10. CDR3 DNA sequence: TGTGCCAGCAGTTACGAGGCGGGGGGGTTTCGTCATGAGCAGTTCTTC. This encodes CASSYEAGGFRHEQFF.

The chain links TRBV9 to TRBJ1-1; 7 bases are shared with TRBD1. The CDR3 is made up of 16 amino acids. From germline, CDR1 is SGDLS and CDR2 YYNGEE. V lost 3 bases to trimming and J lost 0 bases; unmatched junction nucleotides: 8. This CDR3 is CASSASLGTVNTEAFF. The CDR3 DNA sequence: TGTGCCAGCAGCGCCTCACTAGGGACAGTGAACACTGAAGCTTTCTTT.

The chain combines TRBV14 with TRBJ1-2; tentatively, D is TRBD1 (6 bases). Germline CDR1 SGHDN, CDR2 FVKESK. This CDR3 has 16 amino acids. Trimming shortened V by 2 bases and J by 4 bases, and 17 bases separated the two germline ends. The CDR3 sequence is CASSQHDRISIYGYTF. In DNA form, the CDR3 reads TGTGCCAGCAGCCAACACGACAGGATTTCGATCTATGGCTACACCTTC.

The rearrangement links TRBV15 to TRBJ1-3; D remains ambiguous. This CDR3 contains 14 residues. The V end was cut by 4 bases, the J end by 3 bases, with 10 bases between. Germline-derived CDR1 and CDR2 are LNHNV and YYDKDF (reference sequence). The CDR3 DNA follows: TGTGCCACCAGCAAGACCGCTAGTGGAAACACCATATATTTT. It encodes CATSKTASGNTIYF.